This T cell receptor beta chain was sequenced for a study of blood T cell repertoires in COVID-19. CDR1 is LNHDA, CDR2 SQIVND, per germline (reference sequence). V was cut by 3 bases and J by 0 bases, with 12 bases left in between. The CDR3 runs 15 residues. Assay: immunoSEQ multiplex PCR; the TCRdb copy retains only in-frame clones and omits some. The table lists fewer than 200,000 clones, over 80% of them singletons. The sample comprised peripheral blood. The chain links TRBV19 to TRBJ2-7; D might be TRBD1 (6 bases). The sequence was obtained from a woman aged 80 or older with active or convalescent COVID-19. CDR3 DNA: TGTGCCAGTAGTATCGAACAGGGAAGCTCCTACGAGCAGTACTTC. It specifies CASSIEQGSSYEQYF.